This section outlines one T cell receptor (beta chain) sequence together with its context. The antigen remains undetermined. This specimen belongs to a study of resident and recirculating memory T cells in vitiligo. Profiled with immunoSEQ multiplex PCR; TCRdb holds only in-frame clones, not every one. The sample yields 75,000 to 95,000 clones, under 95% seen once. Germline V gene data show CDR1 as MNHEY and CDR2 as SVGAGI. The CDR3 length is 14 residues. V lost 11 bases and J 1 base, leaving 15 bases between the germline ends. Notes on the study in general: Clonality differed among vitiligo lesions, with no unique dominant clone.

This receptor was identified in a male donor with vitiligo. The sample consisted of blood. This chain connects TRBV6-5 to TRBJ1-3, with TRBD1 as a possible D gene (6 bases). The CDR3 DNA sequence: TGTGCCGCCCGGGACACCCGATCTGGAAACACCATATATTTT. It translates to CAARDTRSGNTIYF.